The 15 T cell receptor beta chains below were found in one sample sequenced in a study of early T cells in non-severe SARS-CoV-2 infection. TCRdb reprocessed the 5' RACE reads with MiXCR, giving one entry per CDR3 protein. The data contain under 35,000 distinct CDR3 sequences, roughly 7.2% of them singletons. The sample was whole blood. These TCRs come from an adult who was a healthcare worker with PCR-confirmed SARS-CoV-2 infection or an uninfected control (not recorded which).

This clonotype was seen many times. The chain employs TRBV27 and TRBJ2-5; D remains unclear. The CDR3 spans 9 residues. V was cut by 3 bases and J by 9 bases, with 2 bases left in between. Germline values: CDR1 MNHEY, CDR2 SMNVEV (reference sequence). CDR3 protein: CASSLAQYF. DNA of the CDR3: TGTGCCAGCAGTTTGGCCCAGTACTTC.

The chain employs TRBV6-5 and TRBJ2-2; D unclear. Germline loops: CDR1 MNHEY, CDR2 SVGAGI. V was cut by 5 bases and J by 5 bases, with 18 bases left in between. This CDR3 region has 16 residues. This CDR3 reads CASSLPSDPRTGELFF. For the CDR3, the DNA is TGTGCCAGCAGTCTCCCCTCGGACCCACGAACCGGGGAGCTGTTTTTT.

This clonotype came up many times. J is TRBJ2-7 and V is TRBV27; tentatively, D is TRBD2 (6 bases). This CDR3 region has 16 residues. Trimming removed 3 bases at V and 4 bases at J, with 19 bases between. CDR1 is MNHEY, CDR2 SMNVEV, per germline (reference sequence). The CDR3 here is CASSLSKGIAAYEQYF. The CDR3 DNA sequence: TGTGCCAGCAGTTTGAGTAAAGGGATAGCGGCGTACGAGCAGTACTTC.

This clonotype showed up many times. The gene calls are TRBV10-3 and TRBJ2-5, with D possibly TRBD2 on 6 matching bases. The V gene lost 0 bases and the J gene lost 2 bases, with 16 bases spanning the gap. Germline V gene lookup returns CDR1 ENHRY and CDR2 SYGVKD. CDR3 length: 17 amino acids. For the CDR3, the DNA is TGTGCCATCAGTGAGTCGACCCAATGGGGGGTACAAGAGACCCAGTACTTC. This translates into CAISESTQWGVQETQYF.

This clonotype was counted between two and nine times. The chain joins TRBV11-2 to TRBJ1-1; D call uncertain. The V and J ends lost 2 bases and 0 bases respectively, with 13 bases between them. Germline V CDR1 and CDR2: SGHAT, FQNNGV. This CDR3 has 16 amino acids. CDR3 nucleotides: TGTGCCAGCAGCTTAACCTATGTCTTCATGAACACTGAAGCTTTCTTT. Its protein product is CASSLTYVFMNTEAFF.

Many counts were recorded for this clonotype. This chain connects TRBV11-3 to TRBJ1-6; D is ambiguous. CDR3 length: 13 residues. V lost 1 base and J 12 bases, leaving 10 bases between the germline ends. Germline CDR1 is SGHNT and CDR2 is YENEEA. The CDR3 region has the DNA TGTGCCAGCAGCTTAGGCCCGGACCAACCCCTCCACTTT. Translation gives CASSLGPDQPLHF.

This clonotype has only a few counts. The chain links TRBV5-6 to TRBJ1-1; 8 bases line up with TRBD1. This CDR3 region has 14 residues. The V and J ends lost 0 bases and 3 bases, in that order; junction bases with no gene match: 1. Germline loops: CDR1 SGHDT, CDR2 YYEEEE. CDR3 DNA sequence: TGTGCCAGCAGCTTGGGGACAGGGTACACTGAAGCTTTCTTT. Its translation is CASSLGTGYTEAFF.

This clonotype was seen ten or more times. The CDR3 reads CASSQEGTALNYEQYF. DNA for the CDR3: TGTGCCAGCAGCCAAGAAGGGACAGCCCTAAACTACGAGCAGTACTTC. This rearrangement joins TRBV4-2 to TRBJ2-7; 7 bases fit TRBD1. The CDR3 spans 16 residues. With 0 bases clipped from V and 3 bases from J, the junction kept 8 bases outside the gene matches. Germline V gives CDR1 LGHNA, CDR2 YNFKEQ.

Ten or more counts support this clonotype. CDR3 DNA: TGTGCCAGCAGCCGGGGGAGCGGGAGGAACACCGGGGAGCTGTTTTTT. As protein: CASSRGSGRNTGELFF. V is TRBV5-6 and J is TRBJ2-2, with TRBD2 matching 8 bases. Germline V gene data show CDR1 as SGHDT and CDR2 as YYEEEE. J lost 1 base, V lost 4 bases, and 6 bases had no gene match. This CDR3 has 16 amino acids.

In this sample, this clonotype turned up a few times. J is TRBJ2-3 and V is TRBV24-1; weak D call: TRBD2 (5 bases). The CDR3 is 12 amino acids. CDR1 and CDR2 from the germline V gene are KGHDR and SFDVKD. V lost 5 bases, J lost 6 bases, and 8 bases lay in between. CDR3 DNA: TGTGCCACCAGTGTCGTAGCGGATACGCAGTATTTT. It specifies CATSVVADTQYF.

Ten or more counts support this clonotype. The CDR3 loop reads CSVVAVFSYEQYF. The CDR3 DNA is TGCAGCGTTGTAGCAGTTTTCTCCTACGAGCAGTACTTC. J is TRBJ2-7 and V is TRBV29-1; no firm D call. Trimming stripped 4 bases from V and 0 bases from J, with 10 bases between. The CDR3 spans 13 residues. Germline CDR1 SQVTM, CDR2 ANQGSEA.

This clonotype was observed many times. This chain uses TRBV19 with TRBJ2-7, with TRBD2 identical over 11 bases. The CDR3 loop spans 14 amino acids. After removal of 5 bases from V and 3 bases from J, the junction contained 3 bases not matched to a gene. Germline lookup yields CDR1 LNHDA and CDR2 SQIVND (reference sequence). DNA for the CDR3: TGTGCCAGTAGTGAGGGACTAGCGGTCTACGAGCAGTACTTC. It specifies CASSEGLAVYEQYF.

The chain joins TRBV21-1 to TRBJ2-5; TRBD1, the table's D call, was not compared with the DNA. TRBV21-1 is recorded as a pseudogene. The CDR3 is 13 amino acids. CDR3 region: CASNPGIRETQYF. The CDR3 DNA sequence: TGTGCCAGCAACCCGGGCATAAGGGAGACCCAGTACTTC.

This clonotype was counted only a few times. The gene calls are TRBV19 and TRBJ1-5, with D perhaps TRBD1 (5 bases). V lost 8 bases and J 5 bases, leaving 13 bases between the germline ends. The germline gives CDR1 LNHDA, CDR2 SQIVND (reference sequence). The CDR3 is 13 residues long. CDR3 in amino acids: CASSRDQDQPQHF. The CDR3 bases are TGTGCCAGTTCCAGGGATCAGGATCAGCCCCAGCATTTT.

This clonotype was observed many times. The CDR3 spells CASTPGQQNQPQHF. The CDR3 region has the DNA TGTGCCAGTACCCCAGGGCAGCAAAATCAGCCCCAGCATTTT. The chain links TRBV19 to TRBJ1-5, with D possibly TRBD1 on 5 matching bases. The CDR3 has 14 amino acids. The germline V gene encodes CDR1 LNHDA and CDR2 SQIVND (reference sequence). V lost 7 bases, J lost 4 bases, and 14 bases lay in between.